The 32 T cell receptor beta chains listed next were all sequenced from one sample in a study of blood T cell repertoires in COVID-19. Clones were read by immunoSEQ multiplex PCR, and TCRdb kept only the in-frame ones, dropping some. Altogether approximately 94,000 clones are present, around four fifths being singletons, with the ten largest covering approximately 29%. Material: peripheral blood. The receptors come from a man between 65 and 80 years old with active or convalescent COVID-19.

The rearrangement links TRBV7-2 to TRBJ1-2, with 7 bases lining up with TRBD1. Germline assignment: CDR1 SGHTA and CDR2 FQGNSA. V was clipped by 3 bases and J by 6 bases; unmatched bases: 4. The CDR3 loop spans 13 amino acids. CDR3 nucleotides: TGTGCCAGCAGCTTTCGACAGGGAAATGGCTACACCTTC. Translated, it gives CASSFRQGNGYTF.

The V gene is TRBV4-1, the J gene TRBJ1-2, with 8 bases that match TRBD1. Per the germline V gene, CDR1 is MGHRA and CDR2 is YSYEKL. V gave up 0 bases and J gave up 5 bases; unmatched junction bases: 8. This CDR3 contains 16 residues. CDR3 amino acids: CASSQDLSGGRYGYTF. The DNA for the CDR3 is TGCGCCAGCAGCCAAGATCTTTCAGGGGGCCGTTATGGCTACACCTTC.

Here the CDR3 reads CSVEARVGGGELFF. CDR3 bases: TGCAGCGTTGAGGCCAGGGTAGGGGGCGGGGAGCTGTTTTTT. The chain combines TRBV29-1 with TRBJ2-2, with a weak D call TRBD1 (6 bases). V lost 3 bases, J lost 7 bases, and 15 bases lay in between. This CDR3 has 14 amino acids. CDR1 and CDR2 from the germline V gene are SQVTM and ANQGSEA.

V gene TRBV7-9 combines with J gene TRBJ2-7; a possible D gene is TRBD1 (5 bases). Germline V gene sequence: CDR1 SEHNR, CDR2 FQNEAQ (reference sequence). The CDR3 has 13 residues. Between the trimmed V and J ends, which lost 5 bases and 2 bases, there was a span of 10 bases. The CDR3 is CASSPKGPYEQYF. In nucleotides, the CDR3 is TGTGCCAGCAGCCCGAAGGGGCCCTACGAGCAGTACTTC.

Only a few counts were recorded for this clone. CDR3 in amino acids: CASSLYSANNSPLHF. CDR3 coding DNA: TGTGCCAGCAGCCTTTACAGTGCGAATAATTCACCCCTCCACTTT. The rearrangement links TRBV7-2 to TRBJ1-6; D is unclear. Germline values: CDR1 SGHTA, CDR2 FQGNSA. Trimming stripped 5 bases from V and 5 bases from J, with 13 bases between. The CDR3 consists of 15 residues.

The chain joins TRBV6-5 to TRBJ2-1; 9 bases are shared with TRBD1. Germline CDR1 is MNHEY and CDR2 is SVGAGI. This CDR3 spans 16 amino acids. Losses at the gene ends were 4 bases for V and 2 bases for J; bases not matched to a gene: 6. The CDR3 region has the DNA TGTGCCAGCAGTTCGACAGGGGGTGCTACCTACAATGAGCAGTTCTTC. Amino acid sequence: CASSSTGGATYNEQFF.

Concerning this clone itself: Other DNA sequences from this sample encode an identical CDR3 as well. The J gene is TRBJ2-7, the V gene TRBV6-2 or TRBV6-3; 9 bases map to TRBD1. Germline-derived CDR1 and CDR2 are MNHEY and SVGEGT. Trimming took 1 base from V and 5 from J; bases not matched to a gene: 3. This CDR3 contains 14 residues. This CDR3 reads CASSYYRGQDEQYF. The CDR3 coding sequence is TGTGCCAGCAGTTACTACAGGGGGCAGGACGAGCAGTACTTC.

This chain links TRBV6-5 with TRBJ2-1; TRBD2 matches 8 bases. This CDR3 spans 15 amino acids. V was pared by 5 bases and J by 6 bases, with 9 bases of the junction left unmatched. CDR1 and CDR2 (germline): MNHEY, SVGAGI. CDR3 bases: TGTGCCAGCAGTAGGACGGTAGCGGGAAGCAATGAGCAGTTCTTC. As protein: CASSRTVAGSNEQFF.

The CDR3 spells CASSLLGHRGNTIYF. The DNA for the CDR3 is TGTGCCAGCAGCTTATTAGGGCACAGGGGAAACACCATATATTTT. The rearrangement links TRBV7-2 to TRBJ1-3; possible D gene TRBD1, 5 bases. The V and J ends lost 2 bases and 4 bases respectively, with 12 bases between them. This CDR3 has 15 residues. From germline, CDR1 is SGHTA and CDR2 FQGNSA. Using reference TRBV7-2 and TRBJ1-3 for the parts outside the CDR3, the full variable domain is GAGVSQSPSNKVTEKGKDVELRCDPISGHTALYWYRQSLGQGLEFLIYFQGNSAPDKSGLPSDRFSAERTGGSVSTLTIQRTQQEDSAVYLCASSLLGHRGNTIYFGEGSWLTVV.

The rearrangement links TRBV10-3 to TRBJ1-6; no clear D gene. Germline V gene data show CDR1 as ENHRY and CDR2 as SYGVKD. Trimming took off 7 bases at V and 2 bases at J, with 15 bases between the two ends. The CDR3 is 16 amino acids. The CDR3: CAIKLPRSTYNSPLHF. The CDR3 DNA follows: TGTGCCATCAAGCTCCCGAGGTCTACCTATAATTCACCCCTCCACTTT.

The V call is TRBV12-3 or TRBV12-4, the J call TRBJ1-6, with TRBD1 as a possible D gene (5 bases). CDR3 length equals 13 residues. Between the trimmed V and J ends, which lost 3 bases and 7 bases, there was a span of 7 bases. The CDR3: CASSFQGNSPLHF. DNA for the CDR3: TGTGCCAGCAGTTTCCAGGGAAATTCACCCCTCCACTTT.

The chain's CDR3 is CASSFRDRIYSGANVLTF. DNA for the CDR3: TGTGCCAGCAGCTTCCGGGACAGAATCTACTCTGGGGCCAACGTCCTGACTTTC. The chain combines TRBV5-6 with TRBJ2-6; 7 nucleotides match TRBD1. Per germline, CDR1 SGHDT and CDR2 YYEEEE. This CDR3 has 18 residues. V lost 2 bases and J lost 0; bases outside the gene matches: 8.

The J gene is TRBJ2-5, the V gene TRBV24-1; D gene unclear. Trimming cost V 9 bases and J 5 bases, with 9 bases left between them. Germline values: CDR1 KGHDR, CDR2 SFDVKD. The CDR3 is 11 residues long. CDR3 amino acids: CATGSYETQYF. The CDR3 DNA sequence: TGTGCCACCGGTAGTTACGAGACCCAGTACTTC.

This rearrangement joins TRBV10-3 to TRBJ2-2, with TRBD2 identical over 9 bases. J lost 3 bases, V lost 10 bases, and 9 bases had no gene match. Germline CDR1 reads ENHRY; CDR2 reads SYGVKD. CDR3 length: 15 amino acids. In nucleotides, the CDR3 is TGTGCCACCCAGGACAAGCGGGGGGACACCGGGGAGCTGTTTTTT. This sequence encodes CATQDKRGDTGELFF.

This clone was detected only once. The rearrangement uses TRBV5-1 and TRBJ1-2; a possible D gene is TRBD1 (5 bases). The CDR3 runs 14 residues. V was clipped by 5 bases and J by 1 base, with 12 bases between them. The germline V gene encodes CDR1 SGHRS and CDR2 YFSETQ. In nucleotides, the CDR3 is TGCGCCAGCAGGCCTGACAGTATTAACTATGGCTACACCTTC. Its translation is CASRPDSINYGYTF.

V gene TRBV6-5 combines with J gene TRBJ1-6; 9 nucleotides align to TRBD1. J was trimmed by 9 bases and V by 6 bases; bases with no gene match: 6. Germline assignment: CDR1 MNHEY and CDR2 SVGAGI. The CDR3 length is 14 residues. The CDR3 is CASSLDRGSSPLHF. The DNA for the CDR3 is TGTGCCAGCAGCCTGGACAGGGGAAGTTCACCCCTCCACTTT.

This chain joins TRBV3-1 (or the pseudogene TRBV3-2) and TRBJ2-7, with 8 bases that match TRBD2. This CDR3 is built from 14 residues. Germline-derived CDR1 and CDR2 are LGHDT and YNNKEL (reference sequence). V was pared by 4 bases and J by 2 bases, with 4 bases of the junction left unmatched. CDR3 sequence: CASSPQAGAYEQYF. The CDR3 DNA reads as TGTGCCAGCAGCCCACAAGCGGGGGCCTACGAGCAGTACTTC.

This clone was seen a few times. This chain connects TRBV30 to TRBJ1-4, with 9 nucleotides matching TRBD1. Germline V lookup: CDR1 GTSNPN, CDR2 SVGIG (reference sequence). V was pared by 0 bases and J by 0 bases, with 8 bases of the junction left unmatched. The CDR3 sequence is 18 residues long. The CDR3 nucleotides read TGTGCCTGGAGTGTAGGGACAGGGACGTTTGCAACTAATGAAAAACTGTTTTTT. It encodes CAWSVGTGTFATNEKLFF.

The chain uses TRBV27 and TRBJ2-7; 8 bases match TRBD1. The CDR3 contains 14 residues. Germline V gene data show CDR1 as MNHEY and CDR2 as SMNVEV (reference sequence). Trimming took 6 bases from V and 7 from J; bases not matched to a gene: 11. CDR3 DNA sequence: TGTGCCAGCAGGTCGGGGACAGGATCACGGGAGCAGTACTTC. Amino acid sequence: CASRSGTGSREQYF.

This clone has only one observation. The rearrangement uses TRBV19 and TRBJ1-5; D might be TRBD1 (6 bases). The ends were cut back, 2 bases at V and 6 bases at J, with 8 bases in the middle. The CDR3 is 13 amino acids. Germline CDR1 and CDR2: LNHDA and SQIVND (reference sequence). The DNA of the CDR3 is TGTGCCAGTAGTATACAGGGGAGTCAGCCCCAGCATTTT. It translates to CASSIQGSQPQHF.

The table lists this clone with a few counts. CDR3 coding DNA: TGTGCCAGCAGCCCGGACAGGGTTCCCTACGAGCAGTACTTC. Amino acid sequence: CASSPDRVPYEQYF. This chain links TRBV3-1 (or the pseudogene TRBV3-2) with TRBJ2-7, with 8 bases aligning to TRBD1. Trimming cost V 4 bases and J 2 bases; bases outside gene matches: 4. The germline CDR1 and CDR2 sequences are LGHDT and YNNKEL (reference sequence). This CDR3 has 14 residues.

The V and J genes are TRBV3-1 (or the pseudogene TRBV3-2) and TRBJ2-7; D is perhaps TRBD2 (6 bases). CDR1 is LGHDT and CDR2 is YNNKEL in the germline V gene (reference sequence). This CDR3 spans 13 amino acids. Trimming cost V 7 bases and J 5 bases, with 15 bases left between them. CDR3 in amino acids: CASISSRGDEQYF. The CDR3, as DNA: TGTGCCAGCATTTCATCGCGGGGTGACGAGCAGTACTTC.

This clone came up once. This sequence joins TRBV25-1 and TRBJ2-1, with 9 bases matching TRBD1. Trimming cost V 3 bases and J 9 bases; bases outside gene matches: 9. CDR1 MGHDK and CDR2 SYGVNS come from the germline V gene. The CDR3 has 15 amino acids. In DNA form, the CDR3 reads TGTGCCAGCAGTGAGTTGACAGGGGGTAGTCCTGAGCAGTTCTTC. Protein: CASSELTGGSPEQFF.

The chain is built from TRBV5-1 and TRBJ1-4, with 10 nucleotides matching TRBD1. The CDR3 is 14 amino acids. Per the germline V gene, CDR1 is SGHRS and CDR2 is YFSETQ. The ends lost 3 bases at V and 7 bases at J; junction bases unmatched: 3. CDR3 region: CASSYGDRGEKLFF. CDR3 coding DNA: TGCGCCAGCAGCTACGGGGACAGGGGTGAAAAACTGTTTTTT.

The CDR3 is CASSLLGGAYEQYF. The CDR3 DNA is TGTGCCAGCAGTTTATTAGGGGGGGCCTACGAGCAGTACTTC. The chain recombines TRBV27 with TRBJ2-7; a weak D match, TRBD2 (7 bases). From germline, CDR1 is MNHEY and CDR2 SMNVEV (reference sequence). Trimming removed 1 base from V and 2 bases from J, with 9 bases in between. The CDR3 spans 14 residues.

V gene TRBV7-7 combines with J gene TRBJ2-7; 9 bases fit TRBD1. Germline V gives CDR1 SSHAT, CDR2 FNYEAQ (reference sequence). Trimming took 1 base from V and 3 from J; bases not matched to a gene: 4. The CDR3 is 15 amino acids. The DNA of the CDR3 is TGTGCCAGCAGCTTAGGGACAGGGGTTGACTACGAGCAGTACTTC. Translation gives CASSLGTGVDYEQYF.

In its sample, this clone was seen once. The rearrangement joins TRBV4-2 to TRBJ2-1; 12 nucleotides match TRBD2. Germline trimming cut 1 base from V and 4 bases from J; bases unmatched to any gene: 2. Germline-derived CDR1 and CDR2 are LGHNA and YNFKEQ. This CDR3 region has 16 residues. The CDR3 bases are TGTGCCAGCAGCCAAGCAGGACTAGCGGGGTACAATGAGCAGTTCTTC. The encoded protein is CASSQAGLAGYNEQFF.

This rearrangement joins TRBV7-2 to TRBJ2-7; unclear D gene. The V gene's germline CDR1 is SGHTA and CDR2 FQGNSA. The CDR3 contains 14 residues. Trimming left V 1 base short and J 6 bases short, with 13 bases between. CDR3 DNA sequence: TGTGCCAGCAGCTTAGTAGCCCTCACCGCCGAGCAGTACTTC. Translated, it gives CASSLVALTAEQYF.

The chain joins TRBV11-3 to TRBJ2-1; 13 nucleotides line up with TRBD2. The CDR3 runs to 17 residues. V shed 2 bases, J shed 4 bases, and the junction held 5 bases outside the gene matches. The germline gives CDR1 SGHNT, CDR2 YENEEA. CDR3 nucleotide sequence: TGTGCCAGCAGCTTAAGGGGGACTAGCGGGATGTACAATGAGCAGTTCTTC. Its translation: CASSLRGTSGMYNEQFF.

The chain recombines TRBV9 with TRBJ2-7; 7 bases are shared with TRBD2. Germline V lookup: CDR1 SGDLS, CDR2 YYNGEE. CDR3 length equals 13 residues. Trimming cost V 7 bases and J 2 bases; bases outside gene matches: 6. This CDR3 reads CASSPGGPYEQYF. In nucleotides, the CDR3 is TGTGCCAGCTCCCCGGGGGGTCCCTACGAGCAGTACTTC.

The J gene is TRBJ1-4, the V gene TRBV28, with 10 bases aligning to TRBD1. The germline CDR1 and CDR2 sequences are MDHEN and SYDVKM. V trimming: 5 bases; J trimming: 7 bases; junction bases outside the gene matches: 7. The CDR3 consists of 15 residues. The CDR3 is CASSQAGTGVEKLFF. The CDR3 DNA follows: TGTGCCAGCAGTCAGGCCGGGACAGGGGTTGAAAAACTGTTTTTT.

The chain combines TRBV2 with TRBJ2-7; no definite D call. CDR1 SNHLY and CDR2 FYNNEI come from the germline V gene. CDR3 length: 12 amino acids. V lost 11 bases to trimming and J lost 3 bases, with 14 bases between them. The DNA of the CDR3 is TGTGCCGTCCCGGGTTCCAACTACGAGCAGTACTTC. Residues: CAVPGSNYEQYF.